This is a list of T cell receptor beta chains from one sample in a study of T cells after yellow fever vaccination. TCRdb redid the calling of the 5' RACE reads with MiXCR, one entry per CDR3 protein. The sample comprises nearly 350,000 distinct CDR3 sequences, 7% to 9% of which are singletons, and 17% rests with the top ten. The specimen was PBMCs, collected more than 35 days after the first yellow fever vaccination. These receptor sequences come from a man younger than 35 who received the YFV17D yellow fever vaccine. The CDR3 runs from the conserved cysteine through the conserved F or W.

TRBJ2-5 TRBV5-1 CASSLVEGRAETQYF
TRBJ1-4 TRBV9 CASSVAQGLGEKLFF
TRBJ2-2 TRBV5-1 CASSFRAAGTGELFF
TRBJ2-1 TRBV29-1 CSASTVNRAEQFF
TRBJ2-7 TRBV15 CATSSSLSYEQYF
TRBJ2-1 TRBV7-9 CASSLSLAGSYNEQFF
TRBJ2-3 TRBV20-1 CSASAGGDTDTQYF
TRBJ2-7 TRBV6-5 CASSYSPQFTSYEQYF
TRBJ1-2 TRBV12-3/TRBV12-4 CASGWSLQNYGYTF
TRBJ1-2 TRBV25-1 CASSESGDILANYGYTF
TRBJ1-5 TRBV4-2 CASSQETNRGNQPQHF
TRBJ1-1 TRBV7-9 CASSERQGVTEAFF
TRBJ2-7 TRBV4-3 CASSQILGTYEQYF
TRBJ1-6 TRBV4-2 CASSKIDRGHSYNSPLHF
TRBJ1-6 TRBV5-1 CASSLQGPLSPLHF
TRBJ1-2 TRBV20-1 CSARYAQGSGYTF
TRBJ2-6 TRBV10-3 CAISESDRAGANVLTF
TRBJ2-1 TRBV6-5 CASSYSTPSSYNEQFF
TRBJ2-2 TRBV5-1 CASSPGTGGGGELFF
TRBJ2-5 TRBV5-1 CASKAHRETQYF
TRBJ2-3 TRBV9 CASSVRTEVDTQYF
TRBJ1-5 TRBV5-8 CASSLSNRGGSNQPQHF
TRBJ1-1 TRBV5-1 CASSTGTSTVNTEAFF
TRBJ2-7 TRBV7-9 CASSPGLAGGGEQYF
TRBJ2-7 TRBV9 CASSVDRGHDEQYF
TRBJ2-3 TRBV7-9 CASSFPPGEGDTQYF
TRBJ2-3 TRBV5-1 CASSLAGILNTDTQCF
TRBJ2-5 TRBV14 CASSQTGGLETQYF
TRBJ2-5 TRBV12-3/TRBV12-4 CASSSDWSQETQYF
TRBJ2-3 TRBV28 CASRDIAGGLSDTQYF
TRBJ2-3 TRBV5-1 CASSGVGLAGAFTDTQYF
TRBJ2-3 TRBV7-2 CASSLGPTDTQYF
TRBJ2-3 TRBV20-1 CSAKRQLSETDTQYF
TRBJ2-2 TRBV6-2/TRBV6-3 CASSRRGTGELFF
TRBJ1-6 TRBV7-2 CASSSDLLQYNSPLHF
TRBJ2-1 TRBV28 CASSFPPAGGRRQFF
TRBJ1-1 TRBV4-1 CASSQNPGGTEAFF
TRBJ1-1 TRBV6-5 CASRLRSEAFF
TRBJ1-2 TRBV7-2 CASSHRTGGHYGYTF
TRBJ2-2 TRBV7-9 CASSVPPGLNTGELFF
TRBJ2-1 TRBV5-5 CASSDDRVHEQFF
TRBJ2-1 TRBV12-3/TRBV12-4 CASSSNGHDEQFF
TRBJ1-5 TRBV20-1 CSASVGGRGSNQPQHF
TRBJ2-5 TRBV13 CASSLAAGDQETQYF
TRBJ1-3 TRBV5-1 CASSLMGQGVASGNTIYF
TRBJ1-1 TRBV6-6 CASSSPLTEAFF
TRBJ2-7 TRBV4-3 CASSKDRGSYEQYF
TRBJ1-1 TRBV5-1 CASSDGTGLMNTEAFF
TRBJ2-3 TRBV5-1 CASSLSPGPGGTDTQYF
TRBJ2-5 TRBV4-3 CASSQGASGGAYQETQYF
TRBJ2-5 TRBV18 CASSPTQGTGDRSIETQYF
TRBJ2-4 TRBV7-9 CASSPGTIAKNIQYF
TRBJ1-1 TRBV19 CASKVRGAGGLRFTEAFF
TRBJ2-5 TRBV5-1 CASSSSGTQKETQYF
TRBJ2-7 TRBV7-2 CASSLGGEYEQYF
TRBJ1-1 TRBV5-6 CASSFIQRGVTEAFF